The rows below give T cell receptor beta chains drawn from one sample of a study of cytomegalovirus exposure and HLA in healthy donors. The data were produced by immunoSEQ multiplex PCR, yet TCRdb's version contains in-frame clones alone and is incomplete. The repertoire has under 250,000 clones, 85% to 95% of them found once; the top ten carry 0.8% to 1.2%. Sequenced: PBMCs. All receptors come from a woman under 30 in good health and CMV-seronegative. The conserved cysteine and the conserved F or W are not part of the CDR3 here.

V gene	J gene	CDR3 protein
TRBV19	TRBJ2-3	ASSAGHTDTQY
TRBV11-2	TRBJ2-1	ASSPLAGGRGNEQF
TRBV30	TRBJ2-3	AWSPQDTQY
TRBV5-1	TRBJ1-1	ASSLDGTGETEAF
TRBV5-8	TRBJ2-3	ASSDTGDFTDTQY
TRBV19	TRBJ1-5	ASSTQGLPPSPQH
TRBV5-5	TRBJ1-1	ASSTGLSTEAF
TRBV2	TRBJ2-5	ASSLVGVGVTQY
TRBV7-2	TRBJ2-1	ASTTTSGSSYNEQF
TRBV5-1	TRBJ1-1	ASSLRGGTEAF
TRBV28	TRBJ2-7	ASSGTGVSTYEQY
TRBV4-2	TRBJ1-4	ASSLGGTLHNEKLF
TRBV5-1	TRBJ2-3	ASSWGLTSGLRGGTDTQY
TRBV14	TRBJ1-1	ASSHHRGSNTEAF
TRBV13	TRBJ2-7	ASGGSWGLGEQY
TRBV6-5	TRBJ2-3	ASTPTDTQY
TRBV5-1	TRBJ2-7	ASSGGASGTTYEQY
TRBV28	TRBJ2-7	ASRGGTSGRSSYEQY
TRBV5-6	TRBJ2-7	ASSLGAGSYEQY
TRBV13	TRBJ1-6	ASSLRQNSPLH
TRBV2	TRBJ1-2	ASSEQTGSLGGYT
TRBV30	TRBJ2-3	AWSVLDPREADTQY
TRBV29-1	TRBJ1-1	STMGGQNTEAF
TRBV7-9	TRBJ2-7	ASSLGGTGTGSYEQY
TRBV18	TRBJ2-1	ASSPNSRNEQF
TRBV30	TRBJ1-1	AWGPGGWTEAF
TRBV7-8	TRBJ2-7	ASSPEVGGTYEQY
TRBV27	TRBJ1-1	ASSFTGAMNTEAF
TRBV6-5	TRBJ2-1	ASSYGEGWHNEQF
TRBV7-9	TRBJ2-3	ASSRPLGTSQLTDTQY
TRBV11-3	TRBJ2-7	ASSLRGAGNEQY
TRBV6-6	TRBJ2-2	ASSKIPPGVGELF
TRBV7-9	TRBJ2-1	ASSSPWSSYNEQF
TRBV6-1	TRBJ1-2	ASSEESGFRNYGYT
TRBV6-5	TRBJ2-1	ASSRDRSNEQF
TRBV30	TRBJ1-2	ASFGYT
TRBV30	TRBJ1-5	AWSLGTGDQPQH
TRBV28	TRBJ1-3	ASSSPYHHRGTKGNTIY
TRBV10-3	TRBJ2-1	AISDNNEQF
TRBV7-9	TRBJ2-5	ASSPAGRIQETQY
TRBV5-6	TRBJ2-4	ASSPPDSGSKNIQY
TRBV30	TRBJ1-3	AYPGQGSSGNTIY
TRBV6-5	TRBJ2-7	ASSTLRTGNNEQY